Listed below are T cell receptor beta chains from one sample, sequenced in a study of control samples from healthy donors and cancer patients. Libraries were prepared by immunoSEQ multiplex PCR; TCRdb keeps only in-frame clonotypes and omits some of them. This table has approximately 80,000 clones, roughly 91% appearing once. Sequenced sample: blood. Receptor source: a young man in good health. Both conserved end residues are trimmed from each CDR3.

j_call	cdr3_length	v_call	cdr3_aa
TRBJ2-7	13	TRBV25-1	ASSAGTGGTYEQY
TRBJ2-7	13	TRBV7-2	ASSLNAAGPYEQY
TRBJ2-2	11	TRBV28	ASSFFRTGELF
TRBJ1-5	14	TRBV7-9	ASSLGGQGALSPQH
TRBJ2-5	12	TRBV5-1	ASSLGQGRETQY
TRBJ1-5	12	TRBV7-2	ASSPYGVGQPQH
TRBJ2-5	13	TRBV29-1	SVEDRRGSTWTQY
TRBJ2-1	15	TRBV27	ASSLLGLAGLVDEQF
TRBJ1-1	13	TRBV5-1	ASSLGGGMSTEAF
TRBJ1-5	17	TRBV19	ASSIASDIGLPSNQPQH
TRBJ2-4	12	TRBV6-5	ASSGDILKNIQY
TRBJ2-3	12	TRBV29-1	SVAVGWSTDTQY
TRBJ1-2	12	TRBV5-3	ARSAGSGYYGYT
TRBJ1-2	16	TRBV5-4	ASSPAERPGRAGYGYT
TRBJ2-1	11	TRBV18	ASSHGVYNEQF
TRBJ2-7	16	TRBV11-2	ASSLEGRWGLGGGEQY
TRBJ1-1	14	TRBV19	ASSLGGGDMNTEAF
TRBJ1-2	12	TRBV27	ASSSGARGYGYT
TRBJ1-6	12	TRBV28	ASSVGTVNSPLH
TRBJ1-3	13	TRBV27	ASSQQGQTGNTIY
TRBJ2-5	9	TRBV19	ASSMGETQY
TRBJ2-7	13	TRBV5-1	ASSLGLAIAYEQY
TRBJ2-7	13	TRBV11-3	ASSLESGHPYEQY
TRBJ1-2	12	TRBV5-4	ASSAGGSNYGYT
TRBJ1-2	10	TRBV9	ASSPIFYGYT
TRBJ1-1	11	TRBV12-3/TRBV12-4	ASSPQGWTEAF
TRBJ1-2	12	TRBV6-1	ASSELAENYGYT
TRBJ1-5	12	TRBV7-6	ASSLDDRGQPQH
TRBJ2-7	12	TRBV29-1	SVGNPGQGTEQY
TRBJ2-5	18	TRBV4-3	ASSQEVPSGGAGSQETQY
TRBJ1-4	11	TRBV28	ASTTGVNEKLF
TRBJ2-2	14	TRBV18	ASSPPLPANTGELF
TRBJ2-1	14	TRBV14	ASSPSQGESYNEQF
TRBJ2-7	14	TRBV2	ASSDPGQIRSYEQY
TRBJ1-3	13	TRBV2	ASGGRSRSGNTIY
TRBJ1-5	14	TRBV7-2	ASSQRAGTGNQPQH
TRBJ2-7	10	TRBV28	ASSLPGYEQY
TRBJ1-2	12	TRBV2	ASRERQGLAGYT
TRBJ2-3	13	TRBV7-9	ASTPGGGSTDTQY
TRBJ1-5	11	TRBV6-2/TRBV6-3	ASSRGEVQPQH
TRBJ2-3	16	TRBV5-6	ASSLQAGPARVKNTQY
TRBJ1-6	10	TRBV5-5	ASSSRGLSLH
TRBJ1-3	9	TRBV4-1	ASSPGNTIY
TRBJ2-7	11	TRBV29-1	SVGTATTYEQY
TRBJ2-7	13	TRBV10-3	AISESTGASLKQY
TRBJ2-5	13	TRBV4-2	ASSPNPGDQETQY
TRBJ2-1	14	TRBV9	ASSAPTSGRVGEQF
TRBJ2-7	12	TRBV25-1	ASRQTGSGMEQY
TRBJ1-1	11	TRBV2	ASSGRMNTEAF
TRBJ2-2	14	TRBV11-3	ASSKIAGENTGELF
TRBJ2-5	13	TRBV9	ASSVDDVGEETQY
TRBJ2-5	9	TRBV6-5	ASSRSETQY
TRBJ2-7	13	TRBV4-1	ASSQESGVAYEQY